The source of this T cell receptor (beta chain) is a study of blood T cell repertoires in COVID-19. Overall study context: T cells, B-cell-depleted T cells, or PBMCs provided the cDNA or gDNA that served as material.

Authors' data handling: Amplification from reference gene primers served as the basis for estimated nucleated cell counts. Produced via immunoSEQ multiplex PCR; TCRdb's table is partial and in-frame only. V and J calls and clone size are those listed in that table; D and trimming were worked out from the DNA. The profile shows roughly 190,000 clones, 82% of them singletons. This clone was seen just once. V was clipped by 3 bases and J by 4 bases, with 10 bases between them. The CDR3 totals 13 residues. Per germline, CDR1 SGHAT and CDR2 FQNNGV. During active infection, Seattle patients enrolled and were then monitored through disease.

The sequenced sample was peripheral blood. The receptor's source is a woman aged 55-75 years with COVID-19, enrolled during active disease. The chain uses TRBV11-2 and TRBJ2-7; no clear D. In DNA form, the CDR3 reads TGTGCCAGCAGCTTTCTAGTTTTATACGAGCAGTACTTC. This codes for CASSFLVLYEQYF.